The source of this TCR beta chain is a study of CD4 T cells in relation to SARS-CoV-2 and coronaviruses. Study context: PBMCs were cultured with antigen for nine to eleven days before TCR beta sequencing. Negative control cultures got HIV-1 Nef peptides or no peptide.

Trimming at V came to 1 base and at J to 6 bases, leaving 4 bases not matched to a gene. CDR1 is MNHNS and CDR2 is SASEGT in the germline V gene. The CDR3 runs to 16 residues. CD4+ T cells from unexposed donors were obtained before the COVID-19 pandemic (2011-2018). CD4+ T cells were isolated from the cells after less than 13 days of culture. Half the medium was replaced with IL-2 medium on days 3 and 7. Some clones are missing from TCRdb's copy, which holds only in-frame ones; the method was immunoSEQ multiplex PCR. The table shows 14,000 or so clones, with roughly 78% occurring only once. Of note for this clone: The antigen is not known.

Sample: CD4+ T cells from PBMCs, cultured in vitro. This TCR derives from a human donor in good health. The chain carries TRBV6-1 and TRBJ2-1; 12 bases align to TRBD2. The DNA of the CDR3 is TGTGCCAGCAGTGAAGGGGTACTAGCGGGAGGCAATGAGCAGTTCTTC. Protein: CASSEGVLAGGNEQFF.